The 15 T cell receptor beta chains given below trace back to one sample, sequenced in a study of monozygotic twins with inflammatory bowel disease. TCRdb processed the 5' RACE reads again and assigns one entry to each CDR3 protein, with no DNA. Reported are just over 300,000 distinct CDR3 sequences; the ten largest clones contain more than 4.5%. The material sequenced was blood. The receptors were gathered from a human donor with ulcerative colitis or Crohn's disease, or a healthy co-twin of an affected twin (not recorded which).

This chain joins TRBV6-1 and TRBJ2-7; the TCRdb call, TRBD1, lacks DNA for checking. This CDR3 comprises 15 residues. Germline assignment: CDR1 MNHNS and CDR2 SASEGT. The CDR3 is CASSQDRGSSYEQYF.

This chain connects TRBV27 to TRBJ2-7; checking the TCRdb D call of TRBD1 is not possible without DNA. The CDR3 extends over 12 amino acids. Per the germline V gene, CDR1 is MNHEY and CDR2 is SMNVEV (reference sequence). The CDR3 loop is CASSYNTGRIYF.

The chain carries TRBV25-1 and TRBJ1-4. This CDR3 spans 15 amino acids. Per germline, CDR1 MGHDK and CDR2 SYGVNS. This chain's CDR3 is CASSELHPKYEKLFF. The variable domain in full, completed from reference TRBV25-1 and TRBJ1-4, reads EADIYQTPRYLVIGTGKKITLECSQTMGHDKMYWYQQDPGMELHLIHYSYGVNSTEKGDLSSESTVSRIRTEHFPLTLESARPSHTSQYLCASSELHPKYEKLFFGSGTQLSVL.

V and J are TRBV5-1 and TRBJ2-3; TCRdb lists TRBD1, though no DNA is available to test this call. The germline V gene encodes CDR1 SGHRS and CDR2 YFSETQ. The CDR3 spans 14 residues. CDR3: CASSLDGPGNTQYF.

V is TRBV7-9 and J is TRBJ2-3; lacking DNA, the TRBD1 call made by TCRdb goes unchecked. Germline V gene sequence: CDR1 SEHNR, CDR2 FQNEAQ (reference sequence). CDR3 length: 16 amino acids. This CDR3 is CASTPPPDRITDTQYF.

The chain recombines TRBV7-3 with TRBJ2-7; lacking DNA, the TRBD1 call made by TCRdb goes unchecked. Germline CDR1 and CDR2: SGHTA and FQGTGA. CDR3 length equals 13 residues. CDR3: CASSGTVWDEQYF.

The chain is built from TRBV20-1 and TRBJ2-1; TCRdb designates TRBD1, a call that cannot be tested without DNA. Germline CDR1 is DFQATT and CDR2 is SNEGSKA (reference sequence). The CDR3 runs 14 residues. CDR3 residues: CSARRGPAVNEQFF.

The V and J genes are TRBV19 and TRBJ2-7. The CDR3 runs to 15 residues. Germline lookup yields CDR1 LNHDA and CDR2 SQIVND (reference sequence). CDR3: CASSIRPNPFYEQYF.

The V call is TRBV10-3, the J call TRBJ2-7. The CDR3 totals 16 residues. Germline-derived CDR1 and CDR2 are ENHRY and SYGVKD. CDR3: CAISVQVRKSFYEQYF.

This chain links TRBV28 with TRBJ2-5. CDR1 MDHEN and CDR2 SYDVKM come from the germline V gene. This CDR3 spans 12 amino acids. The CDR3: CASSSVQETQYF.

The chain combines TRBV6-2 or TRBV6-3 with TRBJ2-1. Germline loops: CDR1 MNHEY, CDR2 SVGEGT. This CDR3 has 13 amino acids. The CDR3 is CASGTVFGNEQFF.

The rearrangement joins TRBV7-9 to TRBJ2-2. Germline CDR1 SEHNR, CDR2 FQNEAQ (reference sequence). This CDR3 contains 14 residues. This CDR3 reads CGSSNGPYTGELFF.

The J gene is TRBJ2-2, the V gene TRBV5-1. This CDR3 is 12 amino acids long. In germline, CDR1 is SGHRS, CDR2 YFSETQ. The CDR3 is CATKWNTGELFF.

The chain joins TRBV6-1 to TRBJ1-2; TCRdb names TRBD1, which stays unverified in the absence of DNA. Germline V lookup: CDR1 MNHNS, CDR2 SASEGT. The CDR3 is made up of 13 amino acids. CDR3 region: CASSEGQGDGYTF.

The chain couples TRBV7-9 to TRBJ2-7. Per germline, CDR1 SEHNR and CDR2 FQNEAQ (reference sequence). The CDR3 loop spans 12 amino acids. CDR3 sequence reads: CASRLESYEQYF.